The sequence of this TCR beta chain was determined in a study of cytomegalovirus exposure and HLA in healthy donors. PCR used 60 Vbeta primers and 13 Jbeta primers. Libraries were prepared by immunoSEQ multiplex PCR; TCRdb keeps only in-frame clonotypes and omits some of them. The profile covers under 200,000 clones, with about 68% appearing a single time and less than 3% taken by the ten largest. Points on this clone: Its antigen is not identified.

Germline lookup yields CDR1 WSHSY and CDR2 SAAADI. Trimming at V came to 9 bases and at J to 4 bases, leaving 14 bases not matched to a gene. This CDR3 spans 15 amino acids. Study results and caveats: Researchers reported that a few CMV-associated chains were confirmed in vitro as CMV antigen-specific.

The gene calls are TRBV10-2 and TRBJ1-2; 7 positions match TRBD1. The sequencing input was PBMCs. The receptor was isolated from a female donor in good health and CMV-seronegative. The CDR3 coding sequence is TGCGCCAGTTCCCTCGGGACAGCGGAGTTCTATGGCTACACCTTC. Protein product: CASSLGTAEFYGYTF.